Following are 16 T cell receptor beta chains from one sample sequenced in a study of blood T cell repertoires in COVID-19 (dated by TCRdb to 2020 to 2021). The method was the immunoSEQ multiplex PCR assay. TCRdb took over this immuneACCESS table, retaining in-frame rearrangements with V and J assigned. Such tables are incomplete; in checked studies, under half of the missing clones stem from an unresolved V gene, and the remainder is unexplained. In this sample the table shows around 400,000 clones, around 87% of which occur a single time. The top ten clones comprise about 9.4% of the sample. Sequencing was carried out using peripheral blood. The receptors shown here come from a woman younger than 45 with COVID-19, enrolled during active disease.

J is TRBJ2-7 and V is TRBV6-2 or TRBV6-3, with TRBD1 identical over 10 bases. Trimming took 2 bases from V and 5 from J; bases not matched to a gene: 9. Germline V gene lookup returns CDR1 MNHEY and CDR2 SVGEGT. The CDR3 contains 16 residues. The CDR3 region has the DNA TGTGCCAGCAGTTACCCCTGGACAGGGGGGTACCACGAGCAGTACTTC. Encoded protein: CASSYPWTGGYHEQYF.

Turning to this clone: Other DNA sequences in this sample translate to the same CDR3. V and J are TRBV7-3 and TRBJ2-2; 10 nucleotides align to TRBD2. Germline assignment: CDR1 SGHTA and CDR2 FQGTGA. This CDR3 has 14 residues. The J segment lost 6 bases and the V segment lost 2 bases, leaving 0 bases of the junction unmatched. The CDR3 reads CASSLLAGAGELFF. Written as DNA, the CDR3 is TGTGCCAGCAGCTTACTAGCGGGAGCCGGGGAGCTGTTTTTT.

V and J are TRBV18 and TRBJ2-3, with TRBD2 matching over 11 bases. The CDR3 is 14 residues long. Germline lookup yields CDR1 KGHSH and CDR2 LQKENI. V lost 8 bases to trimming and J lost 7 bases; unmatched junction nucleotides: 8. This CDR3 reads CASEPTSGAYTQYF. The CDR3 DNA reads as TGTGCCAGCGAGCCGACTAGCGGGGCTTATACGCAGTATTTT. Full variable domain (rest looked up from reference TRBV18 and TRBJ2-3): NAGVMQNPRHLVRRRGQEARLRCSPMKGHSHVYWYRQLPEEGLKFMVYLQKENIIDESGMPKERFSAEFPKEGPSILRIQQVVRGDSAAYFCASEPTSGAYTQYFGPGTRLTVL.

This clone has more than one count but fewer than ten. The J gene is TRBJ1-1, the V gene TRBV12-3 or TRBV12-4, with D possibly TRBD1 on 5 matching bases. Between the trimmed V and J ends, which lost 4 bases and 5 bases, there was a span of 11 bases. CDR3 length: 13 residues. This CDR3 is CASSSGGLTEAFF. DNA for the CDR3: TGTGCCAGCAGTTCCGGGGGTTTAACTGAAGCTTTCTTT.

This chain uses TRBV19 with TRBJ2-1; 11 positions match TRBD2. The CDR3 consists of 15 residues. Germline V lookup: CDR1 LNHDA, CDR2 SQIVND (reference sequence). V shed 5 bases and J 6 bases; nucleotides not matched to a gene: 6. The CDR3 DNA follows: TGTGCCAGTAGTCTCTCCGGGACTAGCGGCAATGAGCAGTTCTTC. This translates into CASSLSGTSGNEQFF.

The chain recombines TRBV6-5 with TRBJ2-5; tentative D call: TRBD1 (8 bases). This CDR3 spans 14 amino acids. The V end was cut by 2 bases, the J end by 5 bases, with 12 bases between. Germline CDR1 MNHEY, CDR2 SVGAGI. DNA for the CDR3: TGTGCCAGCAGTTACACAGGGGGGGAGGAGACCCAGTACTTC. Translation: CASSYTGGEETQYF.

The CDR3 nucleotides are TGCGCCAGCAGCCCGGACTTAGGCTCCTACAATGAGCAGTTCTTC. It codes for CASSPDLGSYNEQFF. The genes are TRBV5-1 and TRBJ2-1, with D possibly TRBD2 on 5 matching bases. With 4 bases removed from V and 0 bases from J, the gap between germline ends came to 11 bases. Germline assignment: CDR1 SGHRS and CDR2 YFSETQ. This CDR3 has 15 amino acids.

The rearrangement links TRBV2 to TRBJ2-1, with D maybe TRBD2 (6 bases). Germline V gives CDR1 SNHLY, CDR2 FYNNEI. The CDR3 runs 13 residues. The ends were cut back, 9 bases at V and 6 bases at J, with 15 bases in the middle. For the CDR3, the DNA is TGTGCCAGTGGGTCACTAGCCCGCAATGAGCAGTTCTTC. Translating gives CASGSLARNEQFF.

V and J are TRBV30 and TRBJ1-4; 7 positions agree with TRBD1. This CDR3 contains 16 residues. The germline V gene encodes CDR1 GTSNPN and CDR2 SVGIG (reference sequence). V was pared by 0 bases and J by 5 bases, with 9 bases of the junction left unmatched. CDR3: CAWSVQGGGRNEKLFF. The DNA of the CDR3 is TGTGCCTGGAGTGTGCAGGGGGGAGGAAGGAATGAAAAACTGTTTTTT.

The genes are TRBV5-1 and TRBJ2-3, with D maybe TRBD2 (5 bases). V was cut by 4 bases and J by 4 bases, with 16 bases left in between. The CDR3 totals 15 residues. Looked up from germline, CDR1 is SGHRS and CDR2 is YFSETQ. The CDR3 nucleotides read TGCGCCAGCAGCGTCGGACTTCCTCGTTCAGATACGCAGTATTTT. Translating it yields CASSVGLPRSDTQYF.

J is TRBJ1-4 and V is TRBV6-5, with a weak D call TRBD1 (6 bases). Per the germline V gene, CDR1 is MNHEY and CDR2 is SVGAGI. The length of the CDR3 is 12 residues. The ends were cut back, 6 bases at V and 8 bases at J, with 10 bases in the middle. The CDR3, as DNA: TGTGCCAGCAGGGGAGACAGGGAAAAACTGTTTTTT. Amino acid sequence: CASRGDREKLFF.

This chain links TRBV10-3 with TRBJ1-6; D might be TRBD1 (6 bases). Germline CDR1 is ENHRY and CDR2 is SYGVKD. The germline V and J ends were trimmed by 0 bases and 13 bases, with 16 bases remaining between them. The CDR3 length is 15 residues. Written as DNA, the CDR3 is TGTGCCATCAGTGAGTCGCAGCCAGGGGATCCTCCCCTCCACTTT. This encodes CAISESQPGDPPLHF.

This clone was seen once. CDR3 residues: CATSSDIIYEQYF. CDR3 DNA: TGTGCCACCAGCAGTGACATTATTTACGAGCAGTACTTC. The chain has TRBV15 and TRBJ2-7, with no clear D. V gave up 3 bases and J gave up 4 bases, with 10 bases separating them. CDR3 size: 13 residues. Germline CDR1 LNHNV, CDR2 YYDKDF (reference sequence).

The chain recombines TRBV21-1 with TRBJ2-7; TRBD2, as called in the table, went unchecked against the DNA. TRBV21-1 is a documented pseudogene. This CDR3 contains 18 residues. For the CDR3, the DNA is TGTGCCAGCAGCAAAGGACTCGGTAGCGGGAGTGCATCCTACGAGCAGTACTTC. This codes for CASSKGLGSGSASYEQYF.

This clone appeared a few times. The rearrangement uses TRBV5-1 and TRBJ2-5; 8 nucleotides agree with TRBD2. With 0 bases clipped from V and 5 bases from J, the junction kept 21 bases outside the gene matches. The germline V gene has CDR1 SGHRS and CDR2 YFSETQ. This CDR3 comprises 20 residues. The CDR3 region is CASSLAREDRAGAEGETQYF. CDR3 coding DNA: TGCGCCAGCAGCTTGGCCCGGGAAGATCGAGCGGGAGCCGAGGGGGAGACCCAGTACTTC.

This clone was seen only once. CDR3 sequence: CASSLLPGGLTSSPLHF. As DNA, the CDR3 is TGTGCCAGCAGTTTGCTACCGGGCGGACTAACGAGTTCACCCCTCCACTTT. The chain uses TRBV28 and TRBJ1-6; D unclear. The CDR3 is 17 residues long. Germline values: CDR1 MDHEN, CDR2 SYDVKM. V lost 3 bases and J lost 9, with 21 bases in between. Full variable domain (missing parts from reference TRBV28 and TRBJ1-6): DVKVTQSSRYLVKRTGEKVFLECVQDMDHENMFWYRQDPGLGLRLIYFSYDVKMKEKGDIPEGYSVSREKKERFSLILESASTNQTSMYLCASSLLPGGLTSSPLHFGNGTRLTVT.